Sequencing of this TCR beta chain was carried out in a study of control samples from healthy donors and cancer patients. The repertoire was sequenced with immunoSEQ multiplex PCR; TCRdb's copy has only in-frame clones and lacks some. Here the sample spans roughly 150,000 clones, 70% to 90% being singletons. The V gene's germline CDR1 is MDHEN and CDR2 SYDVKM. CDR3 length: 16 amino acids. V trimming: 1 base; J trimming: 6 bases; junction bases outside the gene matches: 7. V gene TRBV28 combines with J gene TRBJ1-4; 8 nucleotides match TRBD1. Sequencing was carried out using blood. The sequence was obtained from a man younger than 30 in good health. The CDR3: CASSLLRAGGDEKLFF. The CDR3 DNA sequence: TGTGCCAGCAGTTTATTAAGGGCAGGGGGCGATGAAAAACTGTTTTTT.